The 19 T cell receptor beta chains listed next were all sequenced from one sample in a study of patients and donors after allogeneic stem cell transplantation (dated by TCRdb to the early 2020s). The library came from RT-PCR. Sequencing relied on a NextSeq 550. TCRdb reran the public reads through fastp at Q25 and MiXCR, keeping productive beta chains. Rows are combined by CDR3 protein, so each entry shows the most common genes and DNA. In all, the sample holds about 25,000 distinct CDR3 sequences, and around 7.9% of those were seen once. The top ten hold 48% of the sample. The sequencing input was blood, either unsorted or a sorted T cell fraction (not recorded which). The receptors were gathered from a human donor who was either an allogeneic HSCT recipient or a stem cell or donor lymphocyte infusion donor (not recorded which). It is not recorded whose cells these are; they may come from a transplant donor.

This clonotype was counted ten times or more. In nucleotides, the CDR3 is TGCAGCGTCCCGCGGTGGGGCGACACCGGGGAGCTGTTTTTT. It codes for CSVPRWGDTGELFF. J is TRBJ2-2 and V is TRBV29-1; possible D gene TRBD1, 5 bases. The CDR3 consists of 14 residues. Trimming stripped 6 bases from V and 3 bases from J, with 14 bases between. CDR1 SQVTM and CDR2 ANQGSEA come from the germline V gene.

V gene TRBV2 combines with J gene TRBJ1-1; the match to TRBD1 covers 8 bases. The CDR3 spans 15 residues. The V gene end was trimmed by 10 bases and the J gene end by 3 bases; junction bases not matched to a gene: 13. Germline V CDR1 and CDR2: SNHLY, FYNNEI. The DNA for the CDR3 is TGTGCCAACCAGTGGGGGACAGGAAGCTACACTGAAGCTTTCTTT. The encoded protein is CANQWGTGSYTEAFF.

This clonotype was seen only a few times. This chain links TRBV7-9 with TRBJ2-3, with TRBD2 matching 8 bases. This CDR3 contains 17 residues. Germline V gene lookup returns CDR1 SEHNR and CDR2 FQNEAQ (reference sequence). With 8 bases clipped from V and 2 bases from J, the junction kept 15 bases outside the gene matches. CDR3 in amino acids: CASRTTGGYLSTDTQYF. CDR3 nucleotide sequence: TGTGCCAGCCGGACTACGGGGGGGTACCTTTCCACAGATACGCAGTATTTT.

The table lists this clonotype with many counts. J is TRBJ1-3 and V is TRBV4-2; D gene ambiguous. This CDR3 has 14 amino acids. Looked up from germline, CDR1 is LGHNA and CDR2 is YNFKEQ. Trimming removed 1 base from V and 0 bases from J, with 4 bases in between. The CDR3 DNA is TGTGCCAGCAGCCAAGGCATCTCTGGAAACACCATATATTTT. It is translated as CASSQGISGNTIYF.

This clonotype was observed at least ten times. The chain recombines TRBV6-5 with TRBJ2-7, with 7 bases fitting TRBD2. The trim removed 0 bases at V and 4 bases at J, leaving 9 bases unmatched. This CDR3 is built from 16 residues. Germline V gene sequence: CDR1 MNHEY, CDR2 SVGAGI. This CDR3 reads CASSYSLRGGVYEQYF. Here the CDR3 DNA reads TGTGCCAGCAGTTACTCGTTGAGGGGAGGGGTTTACGAGCAGTACTTC.

This clonotype was detected ten times or more. In DNA, the CDR3 is TGCAGTGCTAGAGATCGGACGGGCGGAAACACCATATATTTT. Residues: CSARDRTGGNTIYF. The chain has TRBV20-1 and TRBJ1-3, with D uncertain. The CDR3 totals 14 residues. V was clipped by 0 bases and J by 4 bases, with 10 bases between them. The germline CDR1 and CDR2 sequences are DFQATT and SNEGSKA (reference sequence).

The CDR3 protein is CSANSRGDEQFF. The CDR3 DNA reads as TGCAGTGCTAATTCCAGGGGCGATGAGCAGTTCTTC. The gene calls are TRBV20-1 and TRBJ2-1, with a possible D match to TRBD1 (6 bases). V lost 4 bases to trimming and J lost 8 bases, with 12 bases between them. The CDR3 length is 12 residues. Germline-derived CDR1 and CDR2 are DFQATT and SNEGSKA (reference sequence).

This clonotype has ten or more counts. The V and J genes are TRBV19 and TRBJ1-1; D gene uncertain. The CDR3 totals 13 residues. Trimming took off 5 bases at V and 1 base at J, with 8 bases between the two ends. Germline values: CDR1 LNHDA, CDR2 SQIVND (reference sequence). The CDR3 nucleotides read TGTGCCAGTAGTCTAAACCCGAACACTGAAGCTTTCTTT. Translating it yields CASSLNPNTEAFF.

Ten or more counts support this clonotype. V is TRBV20-1 and J is TRBJ2-7; D could derive from TRBD1 or TRBD2 (5 bases each). The germline V gene encodes CDR1 DFQATT and CDR2 SNEGSKA (reference sequence). The CDR3 totals 14 residues. Trimming shortened V by 3 bases and J by 7 bases, and 19 bases separated the two germline ends. Here the CDR3 DNA reads TGCAGTGCTAGCTCCGGGACGGTTTTGAGGGAGCAGTACTTC. Translated, it gives CSASSGTVLREQYF.

This clonotype was seen ten or more times. V is TRBV5-1 and J is TRBJ2-1; 7 bases map to TRBD2. CDR3 size: 16 residues. Per germline, CDR1 SGHRS and CDR2 YFSETQ. Trimming removed 0 bases from V and 7 bases from J; junction bases left unmatched: 10. CDR3 DNA sequence: TGCGCCAGCAGCTTGGGTTTGGTAGCGGGTCTAAATGAGCAGTTCTTC. Protein: CASSLGLVAGLNEQFF.

The chain recombines TRBV7-1 with TRBJ2-5; 12 bases map to TRBD2. TRBV7-1 is annotated as an ORF whose role is uncertain. The CDR3 totals 22 residues. The trim removed 3 bases at V and 0 bases at J, leaving 20 bases unmatched. CDR3 sequence: CASSSTGGGLAGLIGHQETQYF. DNA for the CDR3: TGTGCCAGCAGCTCGACAGGGGGAGGACTAGCGGGATTGATTGGCCACCAAGAGACCCAGTACTTC.

The gene calls are TRBV18 and TRBJ2-5; 7 nucleotides line up with TRBD2. The CDR3 is 14 amino acids. Germline V lookup: CDR1 KGHSH, CDR2 LQKENI. Trimming cost V 3 bases and J 3 bases; bases outside gene matches: 4. The chain's CDR3 is CASSPLRGEETQYF. The CDR3 DNA sequence: TGTGCCAGCTCACCCCTCCGGGGGGAAGAGACCCAGTACTTC.

In this sample, this clonotype turned up many times. J is TRBJ2-2 and V is TRBV28; no definite D call. The ends were cut back, 0 bases at V and 0 bases at J, with 5 bases in the middle. The CDR3 loop spans 15 amino acids. The germline V gene has CDR1 MDHEN and CDR2 SYDVKM. The chain's CDR3 is CASSLWQANTGELFF. The CDR3 DNA sequence: TGTGCCAGCAGTTTATGGCAGGCGAACACCGGGGAGCTGTTTTTT. Based on the CDR3 plus reference TRBV28 and TRBJ2-2, the full variable domain is DVKVTQSSRYLVKRTGEKVFLECVQDMDHENMFWYRQDPGLGLRLIYFSYDVKMKEKGDIPEGYSVSREKKERFSLILESASTNQTSMYLCASSLWQANTGELFFGEGSRLTVL.

The chain joins TRBV9 to TRBJ1-1; 8 bases agree with TRBD1. The V gene's germline CDR1 is SGDLS and CDR2 YYNGEE. The CDR3 totals 16 residues. Unmatched junction bases numbered 7, after V lost 3 bases and J lost 0 bases. CDR3: CASSGRGRGVNTEAFF. CDR3 coding DNA: TGTGCCAGCAGCGGCAGGGGGCGCGGGGTGAACACTGAAGCTTTCTTT. Supplemented by reference TRBV9 and TRBJ1-1, the full variable domain reads DSGVTQTPKHLITATGQRVTLRCSPRSGDLSVYWYQQSLDQGLQFLIQYYNGEERAKGNILERFSAQQFPDLHSELNLSSLELGDSALYFCASSGRGRGVNTEAFFGQGTRLTVV.

DNA of the CDR3: TGTGCCAGCTCGGACACCATCCAAGAGACCCAGTACTTC. It translates to CASSDTIQETQYF. The V gene is TRBV18, the J gene TRBJ2-5, with TRBD1 as a possible D gene (5 bases). The germline CDR1 and CDR2 sequences are KGHSH and LQKENI. Trimming shortened V by 6 bases and J by 1 base, and 9 bases separated the two germline ends. The CDR3 spans 13 residues.

At least ten counts were recorded for this clonotype. The chain uses TRBV11-1 and TRBJ2-7; maybe TRBD1 (5 bases). Germline loops: CDR1 SGHAT, CDR2 FQDESV (reference sequence). There are 13 residues in the CDR3. Trimming took 2 bases from V and 5 from J, leaving 10 bases between them. The CDR3 nucleotides read TGTGCCAGCAGCTTACCAGGGTCCCACGAGCAGTACTTC. Protein product: CASSLPGSHEQYF.

This chain connects TRBV20-1 to TRBJ1-2; D gene ambiguous. Between the trimmed V and J ends, which lost 0 bases and 5 bases, there was a span of 10 bases. The CDR3 extends over 13 amino acids. Looked up from germline, CDR1 is DFQATT and CDR2 is SNEGSKA (reference sequence). For the CDR3, the DNA is TGCAGTGCTAGAGATCCCCGAGATTATGGCTACACCTTC. It is translated as CSARDPRDYGYTF.

This clonotype has at least ten counts. CDR3 sequence reads: CAISEWGLEAFF. The CDR3 DNA is TGTGCCATCAGTGAGTGGGGCTTAGAAGCTTTCTTT. The chain employs TRBV10-3 and TRBJ1-1, with TRBD1 as a possible D gene (5 bases). CDR3 length: 12 amino acids. V was pared by 1 base and J by 8 bases, with 8 bases between. Germline CDR1 reads ENHRY; CDR2 reads SYGVKD.

Only a few counts were recorded for this clonotype. The chain recombines TRBV3-1 with TRBJ2-1, with TRBD2 identical over 7 bases. The CDR3 sequence is 15 residues long. The germline V gene has CDR1 LGHDT and CDR2 YNNKEL (reference sequence). Germline trimming cut 1 base from V and 9 bases from J; bases unmatched to any gene: 9. CDR3 sequence reads: CASSQGTRLGTEQFF. DNA of the CDR3: TGTGCCAGCAGCCAAGGGACTAGACTAGGCACTGAGCAGTTCTTC.